This record looks at one TCR beta chain sequence and its context. The data were taken from a study of blood T cell repertoires in COVID-19. Looking at the study overall: The origin of the acute and convalescent COVID-19 samples was the United States, Italy and Spain. T cells, B-cell-depleted T cells, or PBMCs provided the cDNA or gDNA that served as material.

Individuals drawn from about 26 US areas were about 18 to 95 years old. Membership in each cohort depended on participant-reported clinical history. The germline V gene has CDR1 SGHAT and CDR2 FQNNGV. The CDR3 consists of 16 residues. V lost 1 base and J lost 5; bases outside the gene matches: 4. Sequencing was performed with immunoSEQ multiplex PCR; in TCRdb, only in-frame clones are kept and a portion is missing. The table lists 350,000 to 400,000 clones, roughly 90% of them singletons. The sequence was obtained from a woman in her twenties or thirties with acute COVID-19. Sequencing was performed on PBMCs or T cells enriched from blood (not recorded which). The V and J genes are TRBV11-2 and TRBJ2-7; the match to TRBD2 covers 14 bases. CDR3 sequence: CASSLGLAGGIDEQYF. The CDR3 DNA is TGTGCCAGCAGCTTAGGACTAGCGGGGGGGATCGACGAGCAGTACTTC.